This T cell receptor beta chain was sequenced for a study of blood T cell repertoires in COVID-19 (dated by TCRdb to the early 2020s). Describing the broader study: Samples covering the acute and convalescent phases of COVID-19 were provided by collaborators in the United States, Italy and Spain. The material from the prospective study consisted of cDNA or gDNA derived from T cells, B-cell-depleted T cells, or PBMCs. Samples were obtained from the ongoing ImmuneRACE study (first 160 participants) and from some 1,200 subjects provided by 6 global collaborators. The sample metadata nearly always contained a de-identified subject ID, COVID-19 status, age in years and sex. The repertoires were released in a freely available public database intended as a resource for research on the immune response to SARS-CoV-2. Where HLA class I and class II types were available, the types were taken from metadata supplied by the sample provider, not from assay-based typing. Subjects who had been exposed to COVID-19, were actively infected with it, or had recovered from it provided the deeply sampled blood TCRbeta repertoires that made up the dataset. Overall study results and their limits: How much clinical and demographic metadata was included differed by source and by participant, and the metadata was provided uncurated.

Whole blood was collected in K2EDTA tubes by collaborating institutions according to the institutions' own protocols. For TCRbeta analysis, collaborator samples were shipped as frozen whole blood, as isolated PBMCs, or as DNA extracted from either sample type. The germline V gene sets CDR1 to SGDLS and CDR2 to YYNGEE. For this chain, trimming is 1 base at the V end and 6 bases at the J end, and the number of junction bases without a gene match is 7. CDR3 length: 15 amino acids, cysteine to phenylalanine. Only the CDR3 part of the read is kept: 45 bases, read in frame from the first base. Concerning this clone itself: It has no known antigen specificity. Per-nucleotide qualities are absent, and no much larger clonotype sits a single base away.

TCRbeta CDR3 regions were amplified from genomic DNA by means of the immunoSEQ Assay, a bias-controlled multiplex PCR. Per the source publication's procedure: The number of nucleated cells in each sample was estimated from the amplification of reference gene primers within the assay. To quantify the absolute abundance of each unique TCRbeta CDR3 rearrangement, sequence reads were collapsed and filtered. For each sample, productive Simpson clonality was calculated by taking the square root of Simpson's diversity index across productive rearrangements. TCRdb re-hosts the immuneACCESS table, in-frame sequences only. Its copies lack some clones; in the studies checked, an unresolved V gene accounts for under half of them, and the cause for the rest is not known. V and J calls and clone size are those listed in that table; D and trimming were worked out from the DNA. The sample has over 35,000 clones on record, 70% to 90% of them singletons. About 2.4% of the sample lies in the top ten.

Here the chain combines TRBV9 and TRBJ2-3; TRBD2 agrees with 8 junctional bases. The sequenced sample was peripheral blood. This receptor was identified in a human donor in a cohort sampled during active COVID-19. The CDR3 region has the sequence CASSVSSGGGDTQYF. The nucleotides are TGTGCCAGCAGCGTATCGAGCGGGGGAGGGGATACGCAGTATTTT.